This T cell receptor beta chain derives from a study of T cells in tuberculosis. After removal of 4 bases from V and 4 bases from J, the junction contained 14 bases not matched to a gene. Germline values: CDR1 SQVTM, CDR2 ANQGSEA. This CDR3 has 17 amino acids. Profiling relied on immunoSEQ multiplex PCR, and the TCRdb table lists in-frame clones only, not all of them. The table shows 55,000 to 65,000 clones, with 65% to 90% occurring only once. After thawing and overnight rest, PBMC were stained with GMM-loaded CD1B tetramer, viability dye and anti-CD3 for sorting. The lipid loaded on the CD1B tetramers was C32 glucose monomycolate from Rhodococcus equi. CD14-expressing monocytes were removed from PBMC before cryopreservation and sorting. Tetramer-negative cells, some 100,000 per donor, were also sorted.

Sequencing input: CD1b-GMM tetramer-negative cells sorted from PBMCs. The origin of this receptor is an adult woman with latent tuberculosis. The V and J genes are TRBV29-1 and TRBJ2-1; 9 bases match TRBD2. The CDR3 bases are TGCAGCGTTGCCGACATCTGGAGCGGGGGGTCATACAATGAGCAGTTCTTC. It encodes CSVADIWSGGSYNEQFF.